This paragraph reports one TCR beta chain. The antigen this receptor binds is unknown. Base qualities are not provided; no much larger clone lies one nucleotide away. The data were taken from a study of technical replicates of blood from a handful of donors (dated 2017 in TCRdb). Libraries were built with the immunoSEQ multiplex PCR assay. TCRdb mirrors the immuneACCESS table, restricted to in-frame sequences. Some clones are absent from its copies; in checked studies, under half trace to an unresolved V gene, and the reason for the others is unknown. This sample holds 60,000 to 85,000 clones; around 90% were observed only once. The top ten clones comprise around 0.4% of the sample. The trim is 1 base for V and 8 bases for J, with a gap of 14 bases between the germline ends. CDR1 SEHNR and CDR2 FQNEAQ were looked up in the germline V gene (reference sequence). The CDR3 runs 14 amino acids, cysteine and phenylalanine included. Only the CDR3 region is kept as DNA, spanning 42 bases read in frame from base 1.

The sequence links TRBV7-9 to TRBJ1-2; too little of a D gene remains to name it. The sequence was obtained from a human donor in good health. Specimen: T cells isolated from PBMCs. The DNA sequence follows: TGTGCCAGCAGCTTAGGGGAGTCACCCCAAGGCTACACCTTC. Its translation is CASSLGESPQGYTF.